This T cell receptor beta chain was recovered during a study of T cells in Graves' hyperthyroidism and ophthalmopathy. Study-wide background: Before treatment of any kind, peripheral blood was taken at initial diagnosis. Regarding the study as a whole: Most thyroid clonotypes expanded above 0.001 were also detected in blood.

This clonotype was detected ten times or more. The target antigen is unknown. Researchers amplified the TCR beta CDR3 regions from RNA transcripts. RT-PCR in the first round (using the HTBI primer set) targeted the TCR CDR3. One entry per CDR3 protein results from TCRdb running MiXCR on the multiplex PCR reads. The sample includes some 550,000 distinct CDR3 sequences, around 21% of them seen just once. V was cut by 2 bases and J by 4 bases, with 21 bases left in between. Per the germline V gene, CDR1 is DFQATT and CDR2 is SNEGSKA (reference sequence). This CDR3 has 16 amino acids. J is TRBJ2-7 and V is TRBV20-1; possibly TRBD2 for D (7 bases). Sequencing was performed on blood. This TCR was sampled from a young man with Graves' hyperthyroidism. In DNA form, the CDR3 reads TGCAGTGCTAGACCGAGGATTGCGGGGGCCATGTACGAGCAGTACTTC. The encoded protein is CSARPRIAGAMYEQYF.